This T cell receptor (beta chain) was retrieved from a study of cytomegalovirus exposure and HLA in healthy donors. This CDR3 spans 13 amino acids. Trimming cost V 6 bases and J 10 bases, with 18 bases left between them. The germline V gene encodes CDR1 MNHEY and CDR2 SVGAGI. This table comes from immunoSEQ multiplex PCR, and its TCRdb copy is limited to in-frame clones, with some not included. The sample includes under 250,000 clones, less than 90% of them seen just once. The sample taken for sequencing was PBMCs. This clonotype was sampled from a woman younger than 35 in good health and CMV-seronegative. The chain carries TRBV6-5 and TRBJ1-2; D is uncertain. The CDR3 region has the DNA TGTGCCAGCAGGGAGCCCCTGGACCTCCACTACACCTTC. It translates to CASREPLDLHYTF.